These 2 T cell receptor beta chains originate from one sample sequenced in a study of blood T cells in healthy people across ages. The second PCR ran roughly 6 to 11 cycles with a sample-barcoded 5' primer and J-beta primers. TCRdb itself ran the 5' RACE reads through MiXCR, one entry per CDR3 protein. The data hold under 800,000 distinct CDR3 sequences, with more than 40% observed a single time. Sequencing used blood. The receptors originated from a woman in her fifties or sixties in good health.

This clonotype was recorded once. This rearrangement joins TRBV7-2 to TRBJ2-1; the D is unclear. The CDR3 covers 14 residues. Trimming shortened V by 6 bases and J by 13 bases, and 22 bases separated the two germline ends. The germline V gene has CDR1 SGHTA and CDR2 FQGNSA. CDR3 region: CASSPFHAQETQFF. The DNA of the CDR3 is TGTGCCAGCAGTCCTTTCCATGCGCAAGAGACCCAGTTCTTC.

This chain connects TRBV7-3 to TRBJ2-1; TRBD2 matches at 8 bases. With V trimmed by 3 bases and J by 10 bases, 8 bases remained unmatched. The length of the CDR3 is 14 residues. CDR1 is SGHTA, CDR2 FQGTGA, per germline. The CDR3 region is CASSFRTSLSEQFF. Written as DNA, the CDR3 is TGTGCCAGCAGCTTCCGGACTAGCTTGAGCGAGCAGTTCTTC.